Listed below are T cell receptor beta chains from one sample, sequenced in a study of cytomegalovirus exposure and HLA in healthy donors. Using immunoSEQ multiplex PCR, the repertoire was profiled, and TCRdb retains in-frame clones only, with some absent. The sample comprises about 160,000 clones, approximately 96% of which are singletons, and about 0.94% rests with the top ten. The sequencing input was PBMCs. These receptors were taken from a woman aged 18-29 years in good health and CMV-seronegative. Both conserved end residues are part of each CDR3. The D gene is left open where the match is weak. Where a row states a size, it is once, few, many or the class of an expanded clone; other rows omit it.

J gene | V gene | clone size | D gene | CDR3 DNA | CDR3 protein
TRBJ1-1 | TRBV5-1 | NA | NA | TGCGCCAGCAGCTCCAACCCTGGGGGAGGGTCGAACACTGAAGCTTTCTTT | CASSSNPGGGSNTEAFF
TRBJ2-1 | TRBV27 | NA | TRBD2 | TGTGCCAGCAGTTTAGCCCTAGCGGGGGGCGGTGAGCAGTTCTTC | CASSLALAGGGEQFF
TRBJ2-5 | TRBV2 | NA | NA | TGTGCCAGCAGTGGCCGGGACTTACCCTATAAAGAGACCCAGTACTTC | CASSGRDLPYKETQYF
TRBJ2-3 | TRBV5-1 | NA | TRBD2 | TGCGCCAGCAGCTTGGGCCAGCGGGGGGGCGGTGCAGATACGCAGTATTTT | CASSLGQRGGGADTQYF
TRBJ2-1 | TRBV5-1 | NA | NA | TGCGCCAGCAGCTTGGTGGGGGACACATACAATGAGCAGTTCTTC | CASSLVGDTYNEQFF
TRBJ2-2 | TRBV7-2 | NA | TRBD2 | TGTGCCAGCAGCTTACCCGCAGGGACGGGGGGGAACACCGGGGAGCTGTTTTTT | CASSLPAGTGGNTGELFF
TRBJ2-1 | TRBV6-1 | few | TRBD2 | TGTGCCAGCAGTGAATTAGCGGGGGGGCCGGATGAGCAGTTCTTC | CASSELAGGPDEQFF
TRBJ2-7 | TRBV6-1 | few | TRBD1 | TGTGCCAGCAGTGGACAGGGGCACAACGAGCAGTACTTC | CASSGQGHNEQYF
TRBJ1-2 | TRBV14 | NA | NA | TGTGCCAGCAGCGCATATCAGACAGGAATTTATGGCTACACCTTC | CASSAYQTGIYGYTF
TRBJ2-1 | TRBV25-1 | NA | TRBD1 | TGTGCCAGCAGTGGATGGACAGGGGCCGCGGAAGGTATAGAGCAGTTCTTC | CASSGWTGAAEGIEQFF
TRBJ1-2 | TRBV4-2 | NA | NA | TGTGCCAGCAGCCAAGCAGGGTCCTATGGCTACACCTTC | CASSQAGSYGYTF
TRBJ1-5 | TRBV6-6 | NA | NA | TGTGCCAGCAGCAACAGGTCCCTCAATCAGCCCCAGCATTTT | CASSNRSLNQPQHF
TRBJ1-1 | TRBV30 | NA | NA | TGTGCCTGGAGTCCGGGGGGACCTGAAGCTTTCTTT | CAWSPGGPEAFF
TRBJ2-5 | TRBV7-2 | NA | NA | TGTGCCAGCAGTTCAGAGCGGCGCCAAGAGACCCAGTACTTC | CASSSERRQETQYF
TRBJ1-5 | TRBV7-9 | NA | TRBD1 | TGTGCCAGCAGCCGGGACAGTTTTAATCAGCCCCAGCATTTT | CASSRDSFNQPQHF
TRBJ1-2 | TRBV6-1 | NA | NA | TGTGCCAGCAGAAGAGGAGGTAACTATGGCTACACCTTC | CASRRGGNYGYTF
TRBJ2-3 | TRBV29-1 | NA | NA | TGCAGCGTTAGGGACTCTTACACAGATACGCAGTATTTT | CSVRDSYTDTQYF
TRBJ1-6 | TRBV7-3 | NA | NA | TGTGCCAGCAGCCCGGGACATGGGTCACCCCTCCACTTT | CASSPGHGSPLHF
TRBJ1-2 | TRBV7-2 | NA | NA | TGTGCCAGCAGCTTATTTCCGGGAGGGAACTATGGCTACACCTTC | CASSLFPGGNYGYTF
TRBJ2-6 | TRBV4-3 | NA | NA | TGCGCCAGCAGCCAAGATCCGAGGGGGAACTCTGGGGCCAACGTCCTGACTTTC | CASSQDPRGNSGANVLTF
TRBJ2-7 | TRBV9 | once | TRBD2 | TGTGCCAGCAGCGTACGAGCGGGGGCCTCCTACGAGCAGTACTTC | CASSVRAGASYEQYF
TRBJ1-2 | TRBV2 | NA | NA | TGTGCCAGCAGTGGACTTTTTGACCCCTATGGCTACACCTTC | CASSGLFDPYGYTF
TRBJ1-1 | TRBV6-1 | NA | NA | TGTGCCAGCACCCGGACGGGGGGGTACACTGAAGCTTTCTTT | CASTRTGGYTEAFF
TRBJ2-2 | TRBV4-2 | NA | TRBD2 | TGTGCCAGCAGCCAGAGGACTAGCGGGGTTCCTAACACCGGGGAGCTGTTTTTT | CASSQRTSGVPNTGELFF
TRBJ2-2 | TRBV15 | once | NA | TGTGCCACCAGCAGAGAGGCAGGGGACACCGGGGAGCTGTTTTTT | CATSREAGDTGELFF
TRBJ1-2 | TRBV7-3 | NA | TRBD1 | TGTGCCAGCAGCTTAACAGGGGGCAATGGCTACACCTTC | CASSLTGGNGYTF
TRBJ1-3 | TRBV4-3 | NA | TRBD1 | TGCGCCAGCAGCCACTCCGGACAGGGAGGGTCTGGAAACACCATATATTTT | CASSHSGQGGSGNTIYF
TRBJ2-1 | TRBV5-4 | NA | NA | TGTGCCAGCAGCTTGGAACAGGCTTCCTACAATGAGCAGTTCTTC | CASSLEQASYNEQFF
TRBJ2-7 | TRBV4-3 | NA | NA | TGCGCCAGCAGCCAAGGACTAGAAATCGACGAGCAGTACTTC | CASSQGLEIDEQYF
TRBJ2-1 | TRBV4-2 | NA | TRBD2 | TGTGCCAGCAGCCGACTTAGCGGGGGGGCCCGGGATGAGCAGTTCTTC | CASSRLSGGARDEQFF
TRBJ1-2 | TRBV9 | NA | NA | TGTGCCAGCAGCGGACCCCGATCGAGCGGGTATGGCTACACCTTC | CASSGPRSSGYGYTF
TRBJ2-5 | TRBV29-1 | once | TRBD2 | TGCAGCGTTGTTCCCGGGACTAGCGGCGCAAAGCAAGAGACCCAGTACTTC | CSVVPGTSGAKQETQYF
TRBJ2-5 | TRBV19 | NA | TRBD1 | TGTGCCAGTAAAAGAGGACAGGGACGGGTACAAGAGACCCAGTACTTC | CASKRGQGRVQETQYF
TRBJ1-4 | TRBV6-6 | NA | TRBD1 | TGTGCCAGCAGTACACAGGGGGCGCGGGATGAAAAACTGTTTTTT | CASSTQGARDEKLFF
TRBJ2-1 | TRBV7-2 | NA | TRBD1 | TGTGCCAGCAGCTTACGACAGGGCCACAATGAGCAGTTCTTC | CASSLRQGHNEQFF
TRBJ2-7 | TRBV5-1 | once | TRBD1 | TGCGCCAGCAGCTTGGAAGCGACAGGGGGCTCCTACGAGCAGTACTTC | CASSLEATGGSYEQYF
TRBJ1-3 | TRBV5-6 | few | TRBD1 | TGTGCCAGCACCCAGACAGGGATTAGGCTCGGAAACACCATATATTTT | CASTQTGIRLGNTIYF
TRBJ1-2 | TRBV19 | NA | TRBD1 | TGTGCCAGCACTTCTGGACAGGGACATGGCTACACCTTC | CASTSGQGHGYTF
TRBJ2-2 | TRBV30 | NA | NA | TGTGCCTGGAGTGTAAGAGGTCTCGCCACCGGGGAGCTGTTTTTT | CAWSVRGLATGELFF